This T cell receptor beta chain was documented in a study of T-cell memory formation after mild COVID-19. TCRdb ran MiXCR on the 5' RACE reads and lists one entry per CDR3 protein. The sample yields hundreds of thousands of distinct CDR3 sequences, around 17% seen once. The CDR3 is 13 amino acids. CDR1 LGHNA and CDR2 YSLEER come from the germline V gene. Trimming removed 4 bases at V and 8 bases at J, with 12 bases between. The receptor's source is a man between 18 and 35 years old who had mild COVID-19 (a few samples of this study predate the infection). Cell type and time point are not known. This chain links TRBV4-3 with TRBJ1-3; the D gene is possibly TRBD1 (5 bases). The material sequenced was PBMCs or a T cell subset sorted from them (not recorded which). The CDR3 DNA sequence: TGCGCCAGCAGCCCGGGACCCGGGGACACCATATATTTT. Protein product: CASSPGPGDTIYF.